The next 9 T cell receptor beta chains were all read from a single sample in a study of blood T cells in healthy people across ages. A sample-barcoded 5' primer and a J-beta primer mix were used in a second PCR of roughly 7 to 11 cycles. TCRdb reanalysed the 5' RACE reads using MiXCR and keeps one entry per CDR3 protein. The sample records about 750,000 distinct CDR3 sequences, about 53% being singletons. Sequences were obtained from blood. All receptors derive from a man older than 75 in good health.

V and J are TRBV9 and TRBJ1-2; D is unclear. CDR1 SGDLS and CDR2 YYNGEE come from the germline V gene. There are 15 residues in the CDR3. Deletions cut 1 base from V and 3 bases from J, with 13 bases between. This chain's CDR3 is CASSVTRLEYYGYTF. CDR3 bases: TGTGCCAGCAGCGTAACCAGACTGGAGTACTATGGCTACACCTTC.

In its sample, this clonotype was seen a few times. V gene TRBV29-1 combines with J gene TRBJ1-2; D may be TRBD1 (5 bases). This CDR3 contains 11 residues. Germline V CDR1 and CDR2: SQVTM, ANQGSEA. Trimming stripped 6 bases from V and 6 bases from J, with 11 bases between. CDR3 sequence reads: CSVRVLDGYTF. The CDR3 nucleotides are TGCAGCGTCAGGGTTTTAGATGGCTACACCTTC.

In its sample, this clonotype was seen a few times. The V gene is TRBV29-1, the J gene TRBJ1-1; possibly TRBD1 for D (5 bases). From germline, CDR1 is SQVTM and CDR2 ANQGSEA. Trimming pared 4 bases from V and 5 bases from J, leaving 14 bases between. The CDR3 runs to 13 residues. The CDR3 DNA is TGCAGCGTTGGCCGGGACCTGGGGACTGAAGCTTTCTTT. It yields the protein CSVGRDLGTEAFF.

This clonotype was recorded a few times. V and J are TRBV27 and TRBJ2-7; D is undetermined. The germline V and J ends were trimmed by 3 bases and 2 bases, with 11 bases remaining between them. The V gene's germline CDR1 is MNHEY and CDR2 SMNVEV (reference sequence). CDR3 size: 14 residues. The CDR3 coding sequence is TGTGCCAGCAGTTTTAGGGCTGCTACCTACGAGCAGTACTTC. Translated, it gives CASSFRAATYEQYF.

The sample holds a few counts of this clonotype. This chain uses TRBV12-3 or TRBV12-4 with TRBJ2-7, with TRBD1 matching over 9 bases. The CDR3 has 15 amino acids. Trimming cost V 0 bases and J 5 bases; bases outside gene matches: 5. The CDR3 coding sequence is TGTGCCAGCAGTTTAGCGGGACAGGGTGGCCACGAGCAGTACTTC. It translates to CASSLAGQGGHEQYF.

In nucleotides, the CDR3 is TGTGCCAGCAGTCCCGGGACAGGGGGCGTTTCAAACATTCAGTACTTC. Translating it yields CASSPGTGGVSNIQYF. This sequence joins TRBV28 and TRBJ2-4; 12 bases agree with TRBD1. CDR1 and CDR2 from the germline V gene are MDHEN and SYDVKM. The trim removed 5 bases at V and 6 bases at J, leaving 8 bases unmatched. The CDR3 is 16 residues long.

This rearrangement joins TRBV10-3 to TRBJ2-5; TRBD2 matches 12 bases. Germline CDR1 and CDR2: ENHRY and SYGVKD. V was clipped by 6 bases and J by 1 base; unmatched bases: 3. The CDR3 is 15 residues long. The CDR3 is CAISLTSGSQETQYF. The CDR3 region has the DNA TGTGCCATCAGCCTGACTAGCGGGAGCCAAGAGACCCAGTACTTC.

CDR3 amino acids: CASSSNRDFPFFNYGYTF. DNA for the CDR3: TGTGCCAGCAGCTCTAACAGGGACTTCCCTTTTTTTAACTATGGCTACACCTTC. V and J are TRBV7-9 and TRBJ1-2; D is possibly TRBD1 (6 bases). CDR1 and CDR2 (germline): SEHNR, FQNEAQ (reference sequence). The CDR3 contains 18 residues. V was cut by 4 bases and J by 1 base, with 22 bases left in between.

The chain couples TRBV7-2 to TRBJ2-1, with TRBD2 matching over 9 bases. With V trimmed by 0 bases and J by 8 bases, 5 bases remained unmatched. This CDR3 region has 15 residues. Germline lookup yields CDR1 SGHTA and CDR2 FQGNSA. CDR3 DNA: TGTGCCAGCAGCTTAGCGGCGGGAGGGCCTGATGAGCAGTTCTTC. Translation gives CASSLAAGGPDEQFF.